Below are 9 T cell receptor beta chains sequenced from a single sample in a study of T-cell memory formation after mild COVID-19. TCRdb called the 5' RACE reads again in MiXCR, with one record for every CDR3 protein. In the table there are around 35,000 distinct CDR3 sequences, under 8% of which are singletons. Sequencing was done on a sample of PBMCs or a T cell subset sorted from them (not recorded which). These receptors originate from a man younger than 35 who had mild COVID-19 (a few samples of this study predate the infection). Cell type and time point are not known.

This clonotype has at least ten counts. The V gene is TRBV7-8, the J gene TRBJ2-1, with 11 positions matching TRBD2. The CDR3 loop spans 16 amino acids. J was trimmed by 10 bases and V by 4 bases; bases with no gene match: 12. Germline CDR1 reads SGHVS; CDR2 reads FQNEAQ. This CDR3 reads CASSSLTSGGPQEQFF. The DNA for the CDR3 is TGTGCCAGCAGCTCACTTACTAGCGGGGGTCCCCAGGAGCAGTTCTTC.

This clonotype was counted at least ten times. This rearrangement joins TRBV20-1 to TRBJ2-7; either TRBD1 or TRBD2 may fit D (5 bases each). V lost 5 bases and J lost 2, with 13 bases in between. The CDR3 loop spans 13 amino acids. Germline CDR1 reads DFQATT; CDR2 reads SNEGSKA (reference sequence). The CDR3 protein is CSAPKRDPYEQYV. The CDR3 DNA follows: TGCAGTGCTCCAAAGAGGGACCCCTACGAGCAGTACGTC.

This clonotype has at least ten counts. V and J are TRBV20-1 and TRBJ2-7, with a tentative D call TRBD2 (6 bases). Germline V gene data show CDR1 as DFQATT and CDR2 as SNEGSKA (reference sequence). Trimming took 5 bases from V and 1 from J, leaving 9 bases between them. The CDR3 is 12 residues long. CDR3 in DNA: TGCAGTGCTTCGGGACTTTCCTACGAGCAGTACTTC. Translating gives CSASGLSYEQYF.

This clonotype was picked up many times. The V gene is TRBV7-3, the J gene TRBJ2-2, with D uncertain. V was clipped by 5 bases and J by 3 bases, with 7 bases between them. Germline lookup yields CDR1 SGHTA and CDR2 FQGTGA. The CDR3 runs 13 residues. The DNA of the CDR3 is TGTGCCAGCAGCCTTAGTTACACCGGGGAGCTGTTTTTT. This encodes CASSLSYTGELFF.

This clonotype came up a few times. The V call is TRBV28, the J call TRBJ2-1; 10 bases are shared with TRBD1. The CDR3 covers 15 residues. V lost 4 bases, J lost 6 bases, and 6 bases stayed unmatched. Germline V gene data show CDR1 as MDHEN and CDR2 as SYDVKM. The CDR3 sequence is CASSSWTGGFNEQFF. The CDR3 DNA follows: TGTGCCAGCAGTTCCTGGACAGGGGGTTTCAATGAGCAGTTCTTC.

The J gene is TRBJ2-6, the V gene TRBV7-2; D call uncertain. The germline V gene encodes CDR1 SGHTA and CDR2 FQGNSA. V was cut by 5 bases and J by 2 bases, with 13 bases left in between. The CDR3 contains 16 residues. The CDR3 nucleotides read TGTGCCAGCAGCACCCAACCCGGGCCTGGGGCCAACGTCCTGACTTTC. Translating it yields CASSTQPGPGANVLTF.

This clonotype was seen many times. The rearrangement uses TRBV7-9 and TRBJ2-5; 9 bases fit TRBD2. CDR1 and CDR2 from the germline V gene are SEHNR and FQNEAQ (reference sequence). This CDR3 spans 13 amino acids. V gave up 7 bases and J gave up 6 bases; unmatched junction bases: 6. The CDR3 coding sequence is TGTGCCAGCACCCTAGCGGGGATTCAGACCCAGTACTTC. Its translation is CASTLAGIQTQYF.

In this sample, this clonotype turned up many times. The chain is built from TRBV5-1 and TRBJ2-1; 8 bases line up with TRBD2. Germline-derived CDR1 and CDR2 are SGHRS and YFSETQ. V gave up 0 bases and J gave up 10 bases; unmatched junction bases: 9. This CDR3 spans 15 amino acids. CDR3 DNA: TGCGCCAGCAGCTTGGGGACTAGCTTGAGCCGGGAGCAGTTCTTC. Translated, it gives CASSLGTSLSREQFF.

In this sample, this clonotype turned up many times. The chain couples TRBV5-6 to TRBJ2-2, with 7 nucleotides matching TRBD1. The junction had 6 bases not matched to a gene; V was cut back by 1 base and J by 6 bases. The germline V gene encodes CDR1 SGHDT and CDR2 YYEEEE. CDR3 length: 15 amino acids. The DNA for the CDR3 is TGTGCCAGCAGCTTGCCCAGGGGGATCCCCGGGGAGCTGTTTTTT. Residues: CASSLPRGIPGELFF. The whole variable domain, filled in from reference TRBV5-6 and TRBJ2-2, reads DAGVTQSPTHLIKTRGQQVTLRCSPKSGHDTVSWYQQALGQGPQFIFQYYEEEERQRGNFPDRFSGHQFPNYSSELNVNALLLGDSALYLCASSLPRGIPGELFFGEGSRLTVL.